A selection of T cell receptor beta chains follows, all from one sample in a study of blood T cell repertoires in COVID-19. The table came from immunoSEQ multiplex PCR; TCRdb's copy has only in-frame clones and leaves some out. The repertoire holds about 400,000 clones, with 80% to 90% as singletons. Sequences were obtained from peripheral blood. Source of these receptors: a man aged 35 to 55 with acute or convalescent COVID-19. Both conserved end residues are part of each CDR3. D genes are given only for firm matches. Not all rows give a size; the values are once, few, many and, for expanded clones, a class.

size	V	J	D	DNA	CDR3
.	TRBV19	TRBJ2-2	.	TGTGCCAGTAGTACCACTAGCCACGCCGGGGAGCTGTTTTTT	CASSTTSHAGELFF
.	TRBV7-8	TRBJ2-1	TRBD2	TGTGCCAGCAGCCTAAGGCAACGACTAGCGGGAGGGCCCCCAAACAATGAGCAGTTCTTC	CASSLRQRLAGGPPNNEQFF
once	TRBV7-3	TRBJ2-2	.	TGTGCCAGCAGCTTACCTGGGCCCGGGGAGCTGTTTTTT	CASSLPGPGELFF
.	TRBV30	TRBJ2-7	.	TGTGCCTGGAGTTCCGGGAGCTACTACGAGCAGTACTTC	CAWSSGSYYEQYF
.	TRBV6-2/TRBV6-3	TRBJ1-2	TRBD1	TGTGCCAGCAGTTATCGACCGGACAGGGGATATGGCTACACCTTC	CASSYRPDRGYGYTF
.	TRBV5-6	TRBJ1-2	TRBD1	TGTGCCAGCAGCTGGAGGGACAGGGGGCCTGGCTACACCTTC	CASSWRDRGPGYTF
once	TRBV5-4	TRBJ2-1	TRBD2	TGTGCCAGCAGCGACCCCGGACTAGCGGGACATGAGCAGTTCTTC	CASSDPGLAGHEQFF
.	TRBV4-2	TRBJ2-1	TRBD1	TGTGCCAGCAGCCAGGCTACCGGGACAGGCTCCTACAATGAGCAGTTCTTC	CASSQATGTGSYNEQFF
.	TRBV2	TRBJ2-7	.	TGTGCCAGCAGTGATGCGCATCGGCAGTACTTC	CASSDAHRQYF
.	TRBV2	TRBJ1-5	TRBD1	TGTGCCAGCAGGAGGACAGGGGGAAGTCAGCCCCAGCATTTT	CASRRTGGSQPQHF
.	TRBV9	TRBJ2-1	.	TGTGCCAGCAGCGTAGCAGGGCATACCTACAATGAGCAGTTCTTC	CASSVAGHTYNEQFF
.	TRBV13	TRBJ1-2	TRBD1	TGTGCCAGCAGCATCGGGACAGGGGCACGCGGCTACACCTTC	CASSIGTGARGYTF
.	TRBV5-6	TRBJ2-1	.	TGTGCCAGCAGCTTGTTTTCCGGGACACAAGTAGACAATGAGCAGTTCTTC	CASSLFSGTQVDNEQFF
.	TRBV7-9	TRBJ1-5	TRBD1	TGTGCCAGCAGCCCGACCACAGGGGATAGCAATCAGCCCCAGCATTTT	CASSPTTGDSNQPQHF
.	TRBV7-2	TRBJ2-2	TRBD2	TGTGCCAGCAGGAAAGGCCCTGCGGGAGGGGGAGGCGGGGAGCTGTTTTTT	CASRKGPAGGGGGELFF
.	TRBV6-5	TRBJ1-6	TRBD1	TGTGCCAGCAGGCCGGGACAGGGGGTTTCACCCCTCCACTTT	CASRPGQGVSPLHF
once	TRBV5-1	TRBJ1-5	.	TGCGCCAGCAGCTGGGAGGGGATGGAGCCCCAGCATTTT	CASSWEGMEPQHF
.	TRBV5-6	TRBJ1-2	.	TGTGCCAGCAGCTTCTCGGGTTCTGGCTACACCTTC	CASSFSGSGYTF
.	TRBV11-2	TRBJ2-2	TRBD1	TGTGCCAGCAGCATCCGGGACAGGACCGGGGAGCTGTTTTTT	CASSIRDRTGELFF
few	TRBV28	TRBJ1-1	.	TGTGCCAGCAGCCACAACGGACAGATGAACACTGAAGCTTTCTTT	CASSHNGQMNTEAFF
.	TRBV1	TRBJ2-2	.	TGCACCAGCAGCCAAGATCATAATAGCGGGGCATTGAACACCGGGGAGCTGTTTTTT	CTSSQDHNSGALNTGELFF
.	TRBV10-3	TRBJ2-2	.	TGTGCCATCAGTGAGGCCGGGGTCGGGGAGCTGTTTTTT	CAISEAGVGELFF
.	TRBV6-5	TRBJ1-5	TRBD1	TGTGCCAGCAGCCCCGGGACAGGGTCCTATCAGCCCCAGCATTTT	CASSPGTGSYQPQHF
once	TRBV28	TRBJ1-6	TRBD1	TGTGCCAGCAGTTTTTTTCAGGGGGCAGTAAATTCACCCCTCCACTTT	CASSFFQGAVNSPLHF
.	TRBV9	TRBJ1-1	.	TGTGCCAGCAGCGTAGGCTTGGGCGTGAACACTGAAGCTTTCTTT	CASSVGLGVNTEAFF
once	TRBV15	TRBJ2-2	.	TGTGCCACCAGCAGAGTCACAGGGCGCGACACCGGGGAGCTGTTTTTT	CATSRVTGRDTGELFF
.	TRBV29-1	TRBJ2-1	TRBD1	TGCAGCGTTAACCCCTCGACAGGGGGCGACTACAATGAGCAGTTCTTC	CSVNPSTGGDYNEQFF
.	TRBV11-2	TRBJ1-5	TRBD1	TGTGCCAGCAGCTTAGAGGGACAGGGGAATCAGCCCCAGCATTTT	CASSLEGQGNQPQHF
.	TRBV29-1	TRBJ1-2	TRBD1	TGCAGCGTTGAAGTTACAGGGGTCGACTATGGCTACACCTTC	CSVEVTGVDYGYTF
.	TRBV5-6	TRBJ1-4	TRBD1	TGTGCCAGCAGCTTGTCTCACAGGGGGCTTTTAGTTGAAAAACTGTTTTTT	CASSLSHRGLLVEKLFF
.	TRBV9	TRBJ1-6	TRBD1	TGTGCCAGCAGCTTATATGGACAGGTCCTGAATTCACCCCTCCACTTT	CASSLYGQVLNSPLHF
once	TRBV5-1	TRBJ1-1	.	TGCGCCAGCAGCTTGGCCGGGGATGCTGAAGCTTTCTTT	CASSLAGDAEAFF
.	TRBV9	TRBJ2-5	.	TGTGCCAGCAGCGAATGGGGGGACTTTCAAGAGACCCAGTACTTC	CASSEWGDFQETQYF
once	TRBV4-2	TRBJ2-2	.	TGTGCCAGCAGCCCCATCTGGGCCCCAGTAACGAACACCGGGGAGCTGTTTTTT	CASSPIWAPVTNTGELFF
.	TRBV29-1	TRBJ2-7	.	TGCAGCGTTGAAGACAGCTACGAGCAGTACTTC	CSVEDSYEQYF
.	TRBV4-2	TRBJ2-2	TRBD2	TGTGCCAGCAGCCAAGATCCCGGGGGGGCCGGGGAGCTGTTTTTT	CASSQDPGGAGELFF
many	TRBV4-2	TRBJ2-2	TRBD1	TGTGCCAGCAGCCATCAAACCTGGACAGGGAACACCGGGGAGCTGTTTTTT	CASSHQTWTGNTGELFF
once	TRBV30	TRBJ1-5	TRBD1	TGTGCCTGGAATGAGGCTGTCACAGGGGGCAATCAGCCCCAGCATTTT	CAWNEAVTGGNQPQHF
.	TRBV6-5	TRBJ1-6	TRBD1	TGTGCCAGCAGTCAACAGGGGGCGGGTTCACCCCTCCACTTT	CASSQQGAGSPLHF
.	TRBV30	TRBJ2-7	.	TGTGCCTGGAGTGAAGGGGGAACCTACGAGCAGTACTTC	CAWSEGGTYEQYF
.	TRBV4-3	TRBJ1-6	TRBD1	TGCGCCAGCAGCCAAGATCACAGGGGTAATTCACCCCTCCACTTT	CASSQDHRGNSPLHF
.	TRBV28	TRBJ2-3	TRBD1	TGTGCCAGCAGTACCGGGACAGGGGGCGTGAATACGCAGTATTTT	CASSTGTGGVNTQYF
.	TRBV4-1	TRBJ1-1	.	TGCGCCAGCAGCCAAGCGGAGGGTTCGGACACTGAAGCTTTCTTT	CASSQAEGSDTEAFF
many	TRBV6-1	TRBJ2-7	.	TGTGCCAGCAGTGAGGGTAGCGGAAGCTCCTACGAGCAGTACTTC	CASSEGSGSSYEQYF
.	TRBV10-3	TRBJ1-6	.	TGTGCCATCCGTGGGGGCGCCTCCTATAATTCACCCCTCCACTTT	CAIRGGASYNSPLHF
.	TRBV7-9	TRBJ2-1	TRBD1	TGTGCCAGCAGCTTAGCCCGACAGGGGACCTCGGAGCAGTTCTTC	CASSLARQGTSEQFF